This T cell receptor beta chain emerged from a study of CD4 T cells in relation to SARS-CoV-2 and coronaviruses. Study-wide background: Controls used an HIV-1 Nef peptide pool or no peptide.

In regard to this clone: Its matching antigen is unknown.

TCRdb's table, derived via immunoSEQ multiplex PCR, lists solely in-frame clones and lacks some. The profile shows around 24,000 clones, over 65% of them singletons. CD4+ T cells from unexposed donors were obtained before the COVID-19 pandemic (2011-2018). The cells were cultured for 10 days before CD4+ T cells were isolated. Per the germline V gene, CDR1 is LGHNA and CDR2 is YNFKEQ. There are 15 residues in the CDR3. The V end lost 4 bases, the J end lost 5 bases, and 17 bases lay between the germline ends. Specimen: CD4+ T cells from PBMCs, cultured in vitro. The chain combines TRBV4-2 with TRBJ1-2, with D possibly TRBD1 on 5 matching bases. The receptor was derived from a human donor in good health. The CDR3 bases are TGTGCCAGCAGCCTAGATAAGGAGGGGTTGTATGGCTACACCTTC. As protein: CASSLDKEGLYGYTF.